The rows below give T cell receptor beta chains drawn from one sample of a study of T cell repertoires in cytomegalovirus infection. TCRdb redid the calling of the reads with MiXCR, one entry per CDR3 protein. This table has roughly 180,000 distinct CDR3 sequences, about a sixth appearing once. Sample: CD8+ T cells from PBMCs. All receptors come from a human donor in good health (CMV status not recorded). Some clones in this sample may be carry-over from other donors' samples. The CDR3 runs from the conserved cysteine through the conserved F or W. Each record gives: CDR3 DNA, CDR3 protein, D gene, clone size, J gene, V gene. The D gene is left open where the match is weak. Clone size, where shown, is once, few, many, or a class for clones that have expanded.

TGTGCCAGCAGCTCCAACAGGGGCTGGGGTTCACCCCTCCACTTT | CASSSNRGWGSPLHF | TRBD1 | NA | TRBJ1-6 | TRBV7-8
TGTGCCAGCAGTTTTGGGGCGCCGGACTATGGCTACACCTTC | CASSFGAPDYGYTF | NA | few | TRBJ1-2 | TRBV12-3/TRBV12-4
TGCAGTGCTAGATGGACAGGGGTCTCAGATACGCAGTATTTT | CSARWTGVSDTQYF | TRBD1 | NA | TRBJ2-3 | TRBV20-1
TGTGCCAGCAGCACCGACAGGTTGAACACTGAAGCTTTCTTT | CASSTDRLNTEAFF | NA | few | TRBJ1-1 | TRBV6-6
TGTGCCTCCCGGGCAGGGGAGTCCTACGAGCAGTACTTC | CASRAGESYEQYF | NA | NA | TRBJ2-7 | TRBV6-6
TGTGCCAGCAGCTCACCAGGGGGCCCCTCAATGAACACTGAAGCTTTCTTT | CASSSPGGPSMNTEAFF | TRBD1 | many | TRBJ1-1 | TRBV7-2
TGTGCCAGCAGCATCGGAGGGGTTCCTGGCTACACCTTC | CASSIGGVPGYTF | NA | NA | TRBJ1-2 | TRBV6-2/TRBV6-3
TGTGCCAGCAGTTACGCGGGGGGACTGTGCTTC | CASSYAGGLCF | TRBD2 | few | TRBJ2-5 | TRBV6-2/TRBV6-3
TGTGCCAGCAGCCCCGGACAGGGGGCTTATACGCAGTATTTT | CASSPGQGAYTQYF | TRBD1 | few | TRBJ2-3 | TRBV3-1
TGTGCCAGCAGCTTTCTTGGCGGCACCGGGGAGCTGTTTTTT | CASSFLGGTGELFF | NA | once | TRBJ2-2 | TRBV11-3
TGTGCCAGCAGCGAAACTAGCGGAGGTACCGGGGAGCTGTTTTTT | CASSETSGGTGELFF | TRBD2 | few | TRBJ2-2 | TRBV7-2
TGTGCCAGCAGCTTAAATGCGGGGAACTCCTACAATGAGCAGTTCTTC | CASSLNAGNSYNEQFF | NA | NA | TRBJ2-1 | TRBV7-9
TGTGCCAGCAGCCCCCAAGGGGACGAGCAGTACTTC | CASSPQGDEQYF | NA | NA | TRBJ2-7 | TRBV6-6
TGTGCCACCAGCAGCTCGGACAGGGGGCTTAATGGCTACACCTTC | CATSSSDRGLNGYTF | TRBD1 | few | TRBJ1-2 | TRBV15
TGTGCCAGCAGTCTATATACCACCGGGTATGAGCAGTTCTTC | CASSLYTTGYEQFF | NA | few | TRBJ2-1 | TRBV28
TGTGCCAGCAGCCTAGGACACATCCAGCAGCCCCAGCATTTT | CASSLGHIQQPQHF | NA | NA | TRBJ1-5 | TRBV13
TGTGCCAGCAGCGGGGGCGGGGAGCTGTTTTTT | CASSGGGELFF | NA | NA | TRBJ2-2 | TRBV7-4
TGCAGCGGCGGGGGACAGGGGGCTTACAATGAGCAGTTCTTC | CSGGGQGAYNEQFF | TRBD1 | few | TRBJ2-1 | TRBV29-1
TGCAGTGCCCGGGGGACGGACATCTCCTACGAGCAGTACTTC | CSARGTDISYEQYF | NA | NA | TRBJ2-7 | TRBV20-1
TGTGCCAGCAGCTCGGGAGGGGGGAACACTGAAGCTTTCTTT | CASSSGGGNTEAFF | NA | NA | TRBJ1-1 | TRBV7-3
TGCGCCAGCAGCCAGCACAGGGGCTCTGAGCAGTTCTTC | CASSQHRGSEQFF | TRBD1 | NA | TRBJ2-1 | TRBV4-1
TGCGCCAGCAGCCAAGGGGTCATCTCCTACGAGCAGTACTTC | CASSQGVISYEQYF | NA | few | TRBJ2-7 | TRBV4-1
TGTGCCAGCACCCGTGTGGGGGCTAGCAATCAGCCCCAGCATTTT | CASTRVGASNQPQHF | NA | NA | TRBJ1-5 | TRBV28
TGTGCCAGCAGCAAAACAGGGGGCCCGGCGGATGAGCAGTTCTTC | CASSKTGGPADEQFF | TRBD1 | NA | TRBJ2-1 | TRBV7-3
TGTGCCAGCAGCCCCTGGGACAGTTACCAGAGTACGCAGTATTTT | CASSPWDSYQSTQYF | TRBD1 | many | TRBJ2-3 | TRBV7-2
TGTGCCAGCAGCCCCCCCGTGAGGGGCTATGGCTACACCTTC | CASSPPVRGYGYTF | NA | few | TRBJ1-2 | TRBV7-9
TGTGCCAGCAGCTTAAAGCGGGACAGGCACACTGAAGCTTTCTTT | CASSLKRDRHTEAFF | TRBD1 | few | TRBJ1-1 | TRBV7-9
TGCAGTGCTAGAGACTTTCAGGGGAATAGCAATCAGCCCCAGCATTTT | CSARDFQGNSNQPQHF | NA | NA | TRBJ1-5 | TRBV20-1
TGTGCCAGCGAGGCAGGGGGCGGGGAGCCCCAGCATTTT | CASEAGGGEPQHF | TRBD1 | NA | TRBJ1-5 | TRBV7-9
TGCGCCAGCAGCTTGGGGGACAGCTCCTACAATGAGCAGTTCTTC | CASSLGDSSYNEQFF | TRBD1 | NA | TRBJ2-1 | TRBV5-1
TGTGCCAGCAGTCCCACAGGGGGGTATAGCAATCAGCCCCAGCATTTT | CASSPTGGYSNQPQHF | TRBD1 | few | TRBJ1-5 | TRBV6-2/TRBV6-3
TGTGCCATCAGTATGACAGGGGACGGTTCTGGGGCCAACGTCCTGACTTTC | CAISMTGDGSGANVLTF | TRBD1 | few | TRBJ2-6 | TRBV10-3
TGTGCCAGCAGCTTGGGGGGCGAAACCTACGAGCAGTACTTC | CASSLGGETYEQYF | NA | few | TRBJ2-7 | TRBV11-1
TGCAGCGTTGAAGAAGGTGAAAAAGGGATGAGGGAGCAGTACTTC | CSVEEGEKGMREQYF | NA | NA | TRBJ2-7 | TRBV29-1
TGTGCCAGCAGTTTCTTAGGAGGCAATCAGCCCCAGCATTTT | CASSFLGGNQPQHF | NA | NA | TRBJ1-5 | TRBV12-3/TRBV12-4
TGTGCCAGCAGCTTAGCCGGGACTAGCACAGATACGCAGTATTTT | CASSLAGTSTDTQYF | NA | few | TRBJ2-3 | TRBV7-9
TGTGCCAGCAGCCCCCGAAACAATGAGCAGTTCTTC | CASSPRNNEQFF | NA | NA | TRBJ2-1 | TRBV7-2
TGTGCCAGCAGGCAACAGGGGGCAAAAAACACTGAAGCTTTCTTT | CASRQQGAKNTEAFF | TRBD1 | NA | TRBJ1-1 | TRBV2
TGTGCCAGCAGCTTATTGTCCTTCAATCAGCCCCAGCATTTT | CASSLLSFNQPQHF | NA | NA | TRBJ1-5 | TRBV7-2
TGCAGCGTTAGGGACAAGCCGTACGAGCAGTACTTC | CSVRDKPYEQYF | NA | NA | TRBJ2-7 | TRBV29-1
TGTGCCAGCAGCCCGCGGGACAGGGGGACCGGGGAGCTGTTTTTT | CASSPRDRGTGELFF | TRBD1 | many | TRBJ2-2 | TRBV7-2
TGTGCCAGCAGCCCTCCCAACAGGGGGCCGAGCTCCTATAATTCACCCCTCCACTTT | CASSPPNRGPSSYNSPLHF | TRBD1 | few | TRBJ1-6 | TRBV13
TGTGCCAGCAGCTTAGAGGTAGCGGGGTCTAAAAATGAGCAGTTCTTC | CASSLEVAGSKNEQFF | TRBD2 | NA | TRBJ2-1 | TRBV11-2
TGTGCCAGCAGTTTATCGATCAGGGACTACGAGCAGTACTTC | CASSLSIRDYEQYF | NA | few | TRBJ2-7 | TRBV28
TGCAGTGCTCAGGGACTAGGGGGTTACAATGAGCAGTTCTTC | CSAQGLGGYNEQFF | TRBD2 | few | TRBJ2-1 | TRBV20-1
TGTGCCAGCAGCCCAGCGGGAGGGGCCTCACGATTCAGCTCCTACAATGAGCAGTTCTTC | CASSPAGGASRFSSYNEQFF | TRBD2 | few | TRBJ2-1 | TRBV13